The 28 T cell receptor beta chains presented below share a single source sample, sequenced in a study of blood T cell repertoires in COVID-19. Clones were read by immunoSEQ multiplex PCR, and TCRdb kept only the in-frame ones, dropping some. This sample yields more than 450,000 clones, of which 75% to 90% are seen a single time; 0.7% belongs to the top ten. Sequenced material: PBMCs or T cells enriched from blood (not recorded which). These receptors were obtained from a woman between 18 and 29 years old who had recovered from COVID-19.

The rearrangement joins TRBV5-5 to TRBJ1-3; D remains unclear. This CDR3 spans 12 amino acids. V lost 4 bases to trimming and J lost 4 bases, with 6 bases between them. Looked up from germline, CDR1 is SGHKS and CDR2 is YYEKEE (reference sequence). The CDR3 DNA reads as TGTGCCAGCAGCCCAGTCGGAAACACCATATATTTT. Translation: CASSPVGNTIYF.

V gene TRBV5-4 combines with J gene TRBJ1-3; a weak D match, TRBD1 (5 bases). Trimming cost V 0 bases and J 1 base, with 11 bases left between them. Germline values: CDR1 SGHNT, CDR2 YYREEE (reference sequence). The CDR3 extends over 16 amino acids. The CDR3 sequence is CASSLGTGTSGNTIYF. In DNA, the CDR3 is TGTGCCAGCAGCTTGGGTACGGGGACTTCTGGAAACACCATATATTTT.

This chain links TRBV28 with TRBJ1-6; 8 bases match TRBD1. Looked up from germline, CDR1 is MDHEN and CDR2 is SYDVKM. The CDR3 contains 13 residues. The ends lost 6 bases at V and 9 bases at J; junction bases unmatched: 4. The CDR3 reads CASSPDRGSPLHF. DNA of the CDR3: TGTGCCAGCAGCCCAGACAGGGGTTCACCCCTCCACTTT.

The chain joins TRBV5-8 to TRBJ1-6; 7 bases match TRBD1. Germline trimming cut 2 bases from V and 9 bases from J; bases unmatched to any gene: 2. The CDR3 sequence is 13 residues long. The germline V gene encodes CDR1 SGHTS and CDR2 YDEGEE. The CDR3: CASSFNRGSPLHF. CDR3 nucleotides: TGTGCCAGCAGCTTTAACAGGGGTTCACCCCTCCACTTT.

This chain links TRBV20-1 with TRBJ2-1, with D possibly TRBD2 on 6 matching bases. In germline, CDR1 is DFQATT, CDR2 SNEGSKA (reference sequence). CDR3 length: 11 residues. The germline V and J ends were trimmed by 0 bases and 10 bases, with 7 bases remaining between them. The CDR3 region has the DNA TGCAGTGCTAGAGATCGGGGGGAGCAGTTCTTC. Protein product: CSARDRGEQFF.

The chain carries TRBV2 and TRBJ1-2, with 10 nucleotides matching TRBD1. From germline, CDR1 is SNHLY and CDR2 FYNNEI. With V trimmed by 6 bases and J by 8 bases, 21 bases remained unmatched. This CDR3 has 18 residues. The CDR3 protein is CASSASSHRAGTGDGYTF. The CDR3 region has the DNA TGTGCCAGCAGCGCATCCTCTCATCGCGCCGGGACAGGGGACGGCTACACCTTC.

The chain is built from TRBV7-3 and TRBJ2-1, with 7 bases that match TRBD1. Trimming at V came to 5 bases and at J to 8 bases, leaving 9 bases not matched to a gene. The CDR3 extends over 14 amino acids. The germline CDR1 and CDR2 sequences are SGHTA and FQGTGA. Here the CDR3 DNA reads TGTGCCAGCAGCCCCCAGGGGGTCGGGGATGAGCAGTTCTTC. Its protein product is CASSPQGVGDEQFF.

CDR3 coding DNA: TGTGCTAGTGGTTCCGGGGGGTTTTATGGCTACACCTTC. The encoded protein is CASGSGGFYGYTF. The V gene is TRBV12-5, the J gene TRBJ1-2; D is perhaps TRBD1 (5 bases). Trimming stripped 4 bases from V and 5 bases from J, with 11 bases between. The CDR3 sequence is 13 residues long. The germline V gene encodes CDR1 LGHNT and CDR2 FRNRAP.

The V and J genes are TRBV6-5 and TRBJ2-6, with D maybe TRBD2 (6 bases). V gave up 6 bases and J gave up 2 bases, with 11 bases separating them. The CDR3 runs 15 residues. Germline values: CDR1 MNHEY, CDR2 SVGAGI. The CDR3 DNA reads TGTGCCAGCAGCCCCTCTAGCGCTGGGGCCAACGTCCTGACTTTC. Translating it yields CASSPSSAGANVLTF.

This clone was seen only once. The chain joins TRBV18 to TRBJ1-5; 7 positions match TRBD1. Germline CDR1 KGHSH, CDR2 LQKENI. Trimming cost V 6 bases and J 3 bases; bases outside gene matches: 5. The length of the CDR3 is 14 residues. Here the CDR3 DNA reads TGTGCCAGCTCCTTTAGGGGGCTCAATCAGCCCCAGCATTTT. It yields the protein CASSFRGLNQPQHF.

The J gene is TRBJ2-7, the V gene TRBV5-1, with a tentative D call TRBD2 (6 bases). V was cut by 4 bases and J by 2 bases, with 16 bases left in between. The germline CDR1 and CDR2 sequences are SGHRS and YFSETQ. This CDR3 region has 15 residues. The CDR3 is CASSRSGTGAYEQYF. CDR3 nucleotides: TGCGCCAGCAGCCGTTCCGGGACGGGGGCCTACGAGCAGTACTTC. Drawing the rest from reference TRBV5-1 and TRBJ2-7, the complete variable domain is KAGVTQTPRYLIKTRGQQVTLSCSPISGHRSVSWYQQTPGQGLQFLFEYFSETQRNKGNFPGRFSGRQFSNSRSEMNVSTLELGDSALYLCASSRSGTGAYEQYFGPGTRLTVT.

J is TRBJ1-2 and V is TRBV28; D is possibly TRBD1 (6 bases). CDR3 size: 12 residues. Germline CDR1 MDHEN, CDR2 SYDVKM. V gave up 6 bases and J gave up 4 bases, with 9 bases separating them. CDR3 bases: TGTGCCAGCAGACCACAGGGCTATGGCTACACCTTC. This translates into CASRPQGYGYTF.

The chain recombines TRBV19 with TRBJ2-3, with 9 bases identical to TRBD2. Unmatched junction bases numbered 5, after V lost 5 bases and J lost 2 bases. The CDR3 is 15 amino acids. CDR1 and CDR2 (germline): LNHDA, SQIVND (reference sequence). The CDR3 DNA is TGTGCCAGTAGTGGGCGCGGGGGGGACACAGATACGCAGTATTTT. Its protein is CASSGRGGDTDTQYF.

This clone has only a few counts. The chain combines TRBV5-1 with TRBJ1-2; D perhaps matches TRBD1 (5 bases). The CDR3 consists of 14 residues. Trimming removed 2 bases at V and 1 base at J, with 9 bases between. Germline loops: CDR1 SGHRS, CDR2 YFSETQ. CDR3 sequence: CASSFGGDNYGYTF. The CDR3 bases are TGCGCCAGCAGCTTTGGGGGGGATAACTATGGCTACACCTTC.

The chain joins TRBV11-2 to TRBJ2-5; TRBD2 agrees at 8 bases. This CDR3 region has 14 residues. V lost 4 bases and J lost 5; bases outside the gene matches: 6. In germline, CDR1 is SGHAT, CDR2 FQNNGV. CDR3 nucleotide sequence: TGTGCCAGCAGCTCCGGGACTAGTGTGGAGACCCAGTACTTC. Amino acid sequence: CASSSGTSVETQYF. The full variable domain, in which reference TRBV11-2 and TRBJ2-5 provide the parts outside the CDR3, is EAGVAQSPRYKIIEKRQSVAFWCNPISGHATLYWYQQILGQGPKLLIQFQNNGVVDDSQLPKDRFSAERLKGVDSTLKIQPAKLEDSAVYLCASSSGTSVETQYFGPGTRLLVL.

The V call is TRBV2, the J call TRBJ2-3, with 10 positions matching TRBD2. V lost 5 bases, J lost 2 bases, and 10 bases stayed unmatched. CDR3 length: 17 residues. CDR1 is SNHLY, CDR2 FYNNEI, per germline. CDR3 bases: TGTGCCAGCAGTCCCAGGGTTACTAGCGGGGACACAGATACGCAGTATTTT. Amino acid sequence: CASSPRVTSGDTDTQYF.

This chain connects TRBV3-1 (or the pseudogene TRBV3-2) to TRBJ1-6; 7 nucleotides line up with TRBD1. V trimming: 3 bases; J trimming: 6 bases; junction bases outside the gene matches: 5. The germline V gene encodes CDR1 LGHDT and CDR2 YNNKEL (reference sequence). The CDR3 is 15 residues long. CDR3 loop: CASSHPGTANSPLHF. The CDR3 DNA reads TGTGCCAGCAGCCATCCCGGGACAGCTAATTCACCCCTCCACTTT.

V usage is TRBV19 and J usage is TRBJ1-1; TRBD1 might be the D (5 bases). Trimming took 2 bases from V and 8 from J, leaving 15 bases between them. The germline CDR1 and CDR2 sequences are LNHDA and SQIVND (reference sequence). This CDR3 has 14 residues. Here the CDR3 DNA reads TGTGCCAGTAGTATATCAGGGACTGAACCCGAAGCTTTCTTT. The encoded protein is CASSISGTEPEAFF.

The V and J genes are TRBV2 and TRBJ2-7; no clear D gene. Trimming shortened V by 3 bases and J by 12 bases, and 18 bases separated the two germline ends. There are 13 residues in the CDR3. Germline assignment: CDR1 SNHLY and CDR2 FYNNEI. CDR3 sequence: CASSDFDADRGYF. The CDR3 DNA reads as TGTGCCAGCAGTGACTTTGACGCCGACCGAGGGTACTTC. The variable domain in full, with the rest retrieved from reference TRBV2 and TRBJ2-7, is EPEVTQTPSHQVTQMGQEVILRCVPISNHLYFYWYRQILGQKVEFLVSFYNNEISEKSEIFDDQFSVERPDGSNFTLKIRSTKLEDSAMYFCASSDFDADRGYFGPGTRLTVT.

This chain links TRBV2 with TRBJ1-6, with 8 bases identical to TRBD1. This CDR3 is built from 15 residues. The germline gives CDR1 SNHLY, CDR2 FYNNEI. Trimming took 3 bases from V and 8 from J; bases not matched to a gene: 6. This chain's CDR3 is CASSDLTGGDSPLHF. The CDR3 nucleotides are TGTGCCAGCAGTGATCTTACAGGGGGAGATTCACCCCTCCACTTT.

The genes are TRBV10-3 and TRBJ2-2; D perhaps matches TRBD1 (5 bases). CDR1 and CDR2 (germline): ENHRY, SYGVKD. V was shortened by 7 bases and J by 5 bases, with 14 bases between the two germline ends. The CDR3 extends over 14 amino acids. The CDR3 nucleotides are TGTGCCATCACTAACCTAGGGGAAACCGGGGAGCTGTTTTTT. Residues: CAITNLGETGELFF.

A single count supports this clone. The V gene is TRBV7-9, the J gene TRBJ1-2, with a weak D call TRBD1 (6 bases). V was shortened by 1 base and J by 4 bases, with 10 bases between the two germline ends. The CDR3 has 14 residues. Germline V CDR1 and CDR2: SEHNR, FQNEAQ (reference sequence). The DNA for the CDR3 is TGTGCCAGCAGCTTAGGGACAGACTTCTATGGCTACACCTTC. This translates into CASSLGTDFYGYTF.

The genes are TRBV3-1 (or the pseudogene TRBV3-2) and TRBJ1-4; no definite D call. Germline V gene lookup returns CDR1 LGHDT and CDR2 YNNKEL (reference sequence). Trimming removed 0 bases from V and 14 bases from J, with 13 bases in between. CDR3 length: 13 residues. In DNA form, the CDR3 reads TGTGCCAGCAGCCAAGAAAGGAGCCCAAATCTGTTTTTT. Its translation is CASSQERSPNLFF.

CDR3 in DNA: TGTGCCAGCAGCTTCTACGACAGGGGCTCCTATAATTCACCCCTCCACTTT. Its translation: CASSFYDRGSYNSPLHF. The chain has TRBV5-6 and TRBJ1-6; 8 nucleotides align to TRBD1. Germline CDR1 reads SGHDT; CDR2 reads YYEEEE. J was trimmed by 0 bases and V by 2 bases; bases with no gene match: 4. This CDR3 region has 17 residues.

This clone was detected only a few times. This rearrangement joins TRBV7-2 to TRBJ1-1; D is undetermined. Germline V gene lookup returns CDR1 SGHTA and CDR2 FQGNSA. Trimming removed 5 bases from V and 10 bases from J, with 17 bases in between. The CDR3 loop spans 13 amino acids. CDR3 amino acids: CASSPRGGLGAFF. In DNA, the CDR3 is TGTGCCAGCAGCCCGCGGGGAGGGCTGGGAGCTTTCTTT. The variable domain in full, with the rest retrieved from reference TRBV7-2 and TRBJ1-1, is GAGVSQSPSNKVTEKGKDVELRCDPISGHTALYWYRQSLGQGLEFLIYFQGNSAPDKSGLPSDRFSAERTGGSVSTLTIQRTQQEDSAVYLCASSPRGGLGAFFGQGTRLTVV.

The chain's CDR3 is CASSLNPGDTEAFF. The CDR3 bases are TGTGCCAGCAGCTTAAATCCGGGTGACACTGAAGCTTTCTTT. The V gene is TRBV11-3, the J gene TRBJ1-1, with no clear D. V was cut by 2 bases and J by 3 bases, with 10 bases left in between. Per germline, CDR1 SGHNT and CDR2 YENEEA. The CDR3 loop spans 14 amino acids.

The rearrangement uses TRBV4-1 and TRBJ1-5, with D possibly TRBD1 on 5 matching bases. Germline V gives CDR1 MGHRA, CDR2 YSYEKL. This CDR3 has 16 residues. The V end was cut by 0 bases, the J end by 5 bases, with 14 bases between. CDR3 amino acids: CASSQEGGAADQPQHF. The DNA for the CDR3 is TGCGCCAGCAGCCAAGAAGGTGGGGCAGCTGATCAGCCCCAGCATTTT.

The chain links TRBV5-1 to TRBJ2-5, with 9 nucleotides matching TRBD2. This CDR3 is built from 15 residues. After removal of 0 bases from V and 2 bases from J, the junction contained 2 bases not matched to a gene. Germline loops: CDR1 SGHRS, CDR2 YFSETQ. The CDR3: CASSLEAGGQETQYF. The CDR3 coding sequence is TGCGCCAGCAGCTTGGAAGCGGGGGGACAAGAGACCCAGTACTTC. The full variable domain, in which reference TRBV5-1 and TRBJ2-5 provide the parts outside the CDR3, is KAGVTQTPRYLIKTRGQQVTLSCSPISGHRSVSWYQQTPGQGLQFLFEYFSETQRNKGNFPGRFSGRQFSNSRSEMNVSTLELGDSALYLCASSLEAGGQETQYFGPGTRLLVL.